Below are 26 T cell receptor beta chains sequenced from a single sample in a study of CD8 T cells in Susac syndrome. RNA totalling roughly 0.5 to 1 ug underwent reverse transcription with random hexamers. TCRdb re-called the immunoSEQ multiplex PCR reads with MiXCR, one entry per CDR3 protein. The sample comprises over 120,000 distinct CDR3 sequences, roughly 94% of which are singletons, and 0.13% to 0.15% rests with the top ten. The sequenced sample was CD4+ T cells from PBMCs. The receptor source for this set is a human donor with Susac syndrome.

The chain links TRBV19 to TRBJ1-2, with D tentatively TRBD1 (6 bases). Germline V gives CDR1 LNHDA, CDR2 SQIVND (reference sequence). CDR3 length: 14 residues. Trimming stripped 3 bases from V and 6 bases from J, with 14 bases between. The CDR3 spells CASSIPRGQHGYTF. The DNA of the CDR3 is TGTGCCAGTAGTATCCCTCGGGGGCAACATGGCTACACCTTC.

The chain carries TRBV20-1 and TRBJ2-6, with no clear D. Trimming took off 0 bases at V and 1 base at J, with 4 bases between the two ends. Germline V gives CDR1 DFQATT, CDR2 SNEGSKA (reference sequence). This CDR3 contains 14 residues. The CDR3: CSAREGSGANVLTF. The CDR3 bases are TGCAGTGCTAGAGAAGGATCTGGGGCCAACGTCCTGACTTTC.

Comment on this clonotype: An end of the junction does not agree with germline; a read error may underlie this. The V call is TRBV7-3, the J call TRBJ1-1; D remains unclear. Germline V gives CDR1 SGHTA, CDR2 FQGTGA. The CDR3 covers 13 residues. The CDR3 is CASSLTRNNEAFF. The CDR3 DNA sequence: TGTGCCAGCAGCTTAACGCGGAACAATGAAGCTTTCTTT.

The chain links TRBV3-1 to TRBJ2-1, with 9 bases matching TRBD2. The CDR3 spans 14 residues. The V gene's germline CDR1 is LGHDT and CDR2 YNNKEL (reference sequence). The V gene end was trimmed by 4 bases and the J gene end by 4 bases; junction bases not matched to a gene: 2. The DNA of the CDR3 is TGTGCCAGCAGCCGACTAGCGGTATACAATGAGCAGTTCTTC. Translated, it gives CASSRLAVYNEQFF.

V gene TRBV6-5 combines with J gene TRBJ2-7, with 12 bases that match TRBD2. From germline, CDR1 is MNHEY and CDR2 SVGAGI. J gave up 5 bases and V 5 bases, and 7 bases lay outside the gene matches. This CDR3 is built from 15 residues. As DNA, the CDR3 is TGTGCCAGCAGTAGGCGACTAGCGGGAGTCAACGAGCAGTACTTC. It codes for CASSRRLAGVNEQYF.

The chain employs TRBV4-3 and TRBJ1-1, with no clear D. CDR3 size: 13 residues. Looked up from germline, CDR1 is LGHNA and CDR2 is YSLEER. V lost 3 bases and J lost 2, with 7 bases in between. CDR3 nucleotide sequence: TGCGCCAGCAGCCATTTAAGAAACACTGAAGCTTTCTTT. Protein product: CASSHLRNTEAFF.

The chain is built from TRBV4-1 and TRBJ1-5; TRBD1 matches 7 bases. This CDR3 is 15 amino acids long. Germline lookup yields CDR1 MGHRA and CDR2 YSYEKL. J gave up 2 bases and V 0 bases, and 1 base lay outside the gene matches. The DNA of the CDR3 is TGCGCCAGCAGCCAAGAGGACAGGCGCAATCAGCCCCAGCATTTT. Translated, it gives CASSQEDRRNQPQHF.

This chain connects TRBV2 to TRBJ1-1; the D is unclear. V lost 1 base to trimming and J lost 0 bases, with 6 bases between them. There are 14 residues in the CDR3. The V gene's germline CDR1 is SNHLY and CDR2 FYNNEI. The CDR3 coding sequence is TGTGCCAGCAGTGAAGAAGTCGTGAACACTGAAGCTTTCTTT. This sequence encodes CASSEEVVNTEAFF.

This chain uses TRBV5-4 with TRBJ1-4; the D is unclear. Trimming removed 4 bases at V and 0 bases at J, with 7 bases between. The CDR3 loop spans 14 amino acids. From germline, CDR1 is SGHNT and CDR2 YYREEE (reference sequence). This chain's CDR3 is CASSPSATNEKLFF. The CDR3 DNA follows: TGTGCCAGCAGCCCCTCGGCAACTAATGAAAAACTGTTTTTT.

The V call is TRBV30, the J call TRBJ2-1, with D uncertain. CDR1 is GTSNPN and CDR2 is SVGIG in the germline V gene (reference sequence). The CDR3 covers 14 residues. Deletions cut 4 bases from V and 0 bases from J, with 10 bases between. In DNA, the CDR3 is TGTGCCTGGAATGGCGGCGGCTCCTACAATGAGCAGTTCTTC. This sequence encodes CAWNGGGSYNEQFF.

Turning to this clonotype: One end of the junction fails to match germline, which may point to a read error. The CDR3 DNA reads TGTGCCAGCAGCGTAGCGGGTAGCTCCTACGAGCAGTACTTC. Its protein product is CASSVAGSSYEQYF. The chain carries TRBV7-2 and TRBJ2-7; 7 bases are shared with TRBD2. This CDR3 contains 14 residues. The germline CDR1 and CDR2 sequences are SGHTA and FQGNSA.

The chain joins TRBV20-1 to TRBJ2-1; no clear D. V dropped 3 bases and J dropped 5 bases, with 11 bases sitting between them. The germline V gene encodes CDR1 DFQATT and CDR2 SNEGSKA (reference sequence). The CDR3 covers 13 residues. CDR3 in DNA: TGCAGTGCTAGTCGACCAGAGAACAATGAGCAGTTCTTC. It is translated as CSASRPENNEQFF.

The chain employs TRBV6-5 and TRBJ1-1, with D tentatively TRBD1 (5 bases). From germline, CDR1 is MNHEY and CDR2 SVGAGI. CDR3 length: 14 amino acids. Between the trimmed V and J ends, which lost 6 bases and 1 base, there was a span of 12 bases. The CDR3 DNA sequence: TGTGCCAGCAGAAAATGGGACGGGAACACTGAAGCTTTCTTT. This gives the protein CASRKWDGNTEAFF.

This rearrangement joins TRBV3-1 to TRBJ1-2; D unclear. The V gene lost 2 bases and the J gene lost 5 bases, with 9 bases spanning the gap. The CDR3 sequence is 13 residues long. The germline CDR1 and CDR2 sequences are LGHDT and YNNKEL (reference sequence). The CDR3 nucleotides read TGTGCCAGCAGCCAAAGGGTTGGATATGGCTACACCTTC. This gives the protein CASSQRVGYGYTF.

The CDR3 DNA follows: TGTGCCTGGGCGAGAGAGACCCAGTACTTC. Translation gives CAWARETQYF. V gene TRBV30 combines with J gene TRBJ2-5, with D unclear. Germline CDR1 reads GTSNPN; CDR2 reads SVGIG (reference sequence). The V end lost 5 bases, the J end lost 4 bases, and 5 bases lay between the germline ends. The CDR3 extends over 10 amino acids.

V is TRBV20-1 and J is TRBJ1-3; unclear D gene. Looked up from germline, CDR1 is DFQATT and CDR2 is SNEGSKA (reference sequence). V was cut by 5 bases and J by 0 bases, with 5 bases left in between. The CDR3 covers 12 residues. This chain's CDR3 is CSAGNSGNTIYF. The DNA for the CDR3 is TGCAGTGCTGGAAACTCTGGAAACACCATATATTTT.

This chain links TRBV4-3 with TRBJ1-2, with 7 bases that match TRBD1. Per germline, CDR1 LGHNA and CDR2 YSLEER. This CDR3 comprises 13 residues. J lost 8 bases, V lost 5 bases, and 8 bases had no gene match. CDR3 sequence: CASSADRDGGYTF. For the CDR3, the DNA is TGCGCCAGCAGCGCTGACAGGGATGGAGGCTACACCTTC.

The rearrangement uses TRBV6-5 and TRBJ1-2; D is undetermined. CDR3 length equals 13 residues. Germline V gene sequence: CDR1 MNHEY, CDR2 SVGAGI. V was trimmed by 6 bases and J by 3 bases, leaving 11 bases between them. CDR3 in amino acids: CASSPARDYGYTF. The CDR3 DNA reads as TGTGCCAGCAGCCCGGCTAGGGACTATGGCTACACCTTC.

This chain uses TRBV20-1 with TRBJ2-7, with TRBD2 identical over 10 bases. Trimming at V came to 2 bases and at J to 7 bases, leaving 8 bases not matched to a gene. The CDR3 has 14 amino acids. Germline V gene sequence: CDR1 DFQATT, CDR2 SNEGSKA (reference sequence). The CDR3 region is CSARPTSGMQEQYF. CDR3 in DNA: TGCAGTGCTAGACCCACTAGCGGGATGCAAGAGCAGTACTTC.

This clonotype was picked up one time. This sequence joins TRBV7-3 and TRBJ2-3; D is undetermined. The length of the CDR3 is 14 residues. Per germline, CDR1 SGHTA and CDR2 FQGTGA. V lost 2 bases and J lost 4, with 10 bases in between. As DNA, the CDR3 is TGTGCCAGCAGCTTAGGAAGCCAGCCAGATACGCAGTATTTT. This sequence encodes CASSLGSQPDTQYF.

This chain links TRBV4-1 with TRBJ2-5; D unclear. The CDR3 totals 16 residues. V lost 0 bases and J 1 base, leaving 12 bases between the germline ends. Germline values: CDR1 MGHRA, CDR2 YSYEKL. CDR3 sequence (DNA): TGCGCCAGCAGCCAAGATAGGAGCTTGGGCCAAGAGACCCAGTACTTC. Translating gives CASSQDRSLGQETQYF.

The chain employs TRBV21-1 and TRBJ1-1. TRBV21-1 constitutes a pseudogene. CDR3 size: 14 residues. CDR3 DNA: TGTGCCAGCAGCCAAGGGGCGGGGGGTACTGAAGCTTTCTTT. Its protein product is CASSQGAGGTEAFF.

The rearrangement joins TRBV29-1 to TRBJ1-2; a weak D match, TRBD1 (6 bases). V lost 2 bases and J 6 bases, leaving 10 bases between the germline ends. The length of the CDR3 is 12 residues. Looked up from germline, CDR1 is SQVTM and CDR2 is ANQGSEA. The CDR3, as DNA: TGCAGCGTTGAATCCAAGGGGGATGGCTACACCTTC. Protein sequence: CSVESKGDGYTF.

This clonotype was detected once. The chain recombines TRBV30 with TRBJ1-1, with D possibly being TRBD1 (5 bases). This CDR3 spans 12 amino acids. CDR1 and CDR2 from the germline V gene are GTSNPN and SVGIG (reference sequence). The germline V and J ends were trimmed by 5 bases and 7 bases, with 14 bases remaining between them. CDR3 protein: CAWHRGAIEAFF. The DNA for the CDR3 is TGTGCCTGGCATCGGGGCGCGATTGAAGCTTTCTTT.

The CDR3 sequence: CASSQGPFDRGSNQPQHF. CDR3 bases: TGTGCCAGCAGCCAAGGCCCCTTCGACAGGGGGAGCAATCAGCCCCAGCATTTT. This sequence joins TRBV3-1 and TRBJ1-5, with 9 bases that match TRBD1. The V segment lost 1 base and the J segment 1 base; nucleotides outside the gene matches: 8. The CDR3 is 18 amino acids. Germline CDR1 and CDR2: LGHDT and YNNKEL (reference sequence).

Only one count was recorded for this clonotype. The chain joins TRBV12-3 or TRBV12-4 to TRBJ2-7; 10 nucleotides match TRBD1. CDR3 length: 16 amino acids. After removal of 4 bases from V and 1 base from J, the junction contained 7 bases not matched to a gene. The CDR3 loop reads CASSSGTGVPSYEQYF. The DNA for the CDR3 is TGTGCCAGCAGTTCCGGGACAGGGGTTCCGTCCTACGAGCAGTACTTC.